The rows below give T cell receptor beta chains drawn from one sample of a study of response to subunit inactivated influenza vaccine. TCRdb itself ran the RT-PCR reads through MiXCR, one entry per CDR3 protein. This table holds about 780,000 distinct CDR3 sequences, approximately 17% found once. The sequencing used PBMCs from blood, collected around 5 days after vaccination. All receptors come from a middle-aged man who received an inactivated influenza vaccine. CDR3s include the opening cysteine and the closing phenylalanine or tryptophan. The order of the fields is J gene, V gene, clone size, D gene, CDR3 protein, CDR3 DNA. The D gene is left open where the match is weak. Only some rows state a clone size, as once, few, many or a class for expanded clones.

>TRBJ2-4|TRBV15|-|TRBD1
CATSPDRAIQYF
TGTGCCACCAGCCCCGACAGGGCCATTCAGTACTTC
>TRBJ2-1|TRBV12-3/TRBV12-4|few|-
CASSPLGLYNEQFF
TGTGCCAGCAGTCCCCTCGGGTTATACAATGAGCAGTTCTTC
>TRBJ2-1|TRBV5-5|few|-
CASSEPGLGYNEQFF
TGTGCCAGCAGCGAGCCGGGCCTGGGCTACAATGAGCAGTTCTTC
>TRBJ2-3|TRBV18|-|TRBD1
CASSRDRMPDTQYF
TGTGCCAGCTCAAGGGACAGGATGCCAGATACGCAGTATTTT
>TRBJ2-1|TRBV20-1|-|TRBD2
CSADQATSGYNEQFF
TGCAGTGCCGACCAAGCGACTAGCGGTTACAATGAGCAGTTCTTC
>TRBJ2-7|TRBV6-1|-|TRBD1
CASSGTGGHEQYF
TGTGCCAGCAGCGGTACAGGGGGGCACGAGCAGTACTTC
>TRBJ1-2|TRBV4-2|-|-
CASSQEQTTNYGYTF
TGTGCCAGCAGCCAAGAACAGACAACTAACTATGGCTACACCTTC
>TRBJ2-1|TRBV7-3|once|-
CTSSLGQGFRNEQFF
TGTACCAGCAGCTTAGGGCAGGGGTTTCGGAATGAGCAGTTCTTC
>TRBJ2-6|TRBV12-3/TRBV12-4|many|-
CASSLGGANVLTF
TGTGCCAGCAGTTTAGGTGGGGCCAACGTCCTGACTTTC
>TRBJ1-2|TRBV15|-|-
CATSTGVPNYGYTF
TGTGCCACCAGCACAGGGGTTCCTAACTATGGCTACACCTTC
>TRBJ2-3|TRBV2|few|-
CASSERGVLDTQYF
TGTGCCAGCAGTGAACGTGGGGTCCTAGATACGCAGTATTTT
>TRBJ2-7|TRBV29-1|few|TRBD1
CSVSGGRYEQYF
TGCAGCGTTTCAGGGGGCAGATACGAGCAGTACTTC
>TRBJ2-1|TRBV24-1|-|TRBD1
CATSVGTGYNEQFF
TGTGCCACCAGTGTCGGGACAGGGTACAATGAGCAGTTCTTC
>TRBJ1-6|TRBV6-5|few|-
CASSYGRASPLHF
TGTGCCAGCAGTTACGGCAGGGCTTCACCCCTCCACTTT
>TRBJ2-7|TRBV20-1|-|TRBD2
CSARDRRSAGGYEQYF
TGCAGTGCTAGAGATCGGAGAAGCGCGGGAGGGTACGAGCAGTACTTC